The TCR beta chain described here comes from a study of blood T cell repertoires in COVID-19. On the study more broadly: From the United States, Italy and Spain came samples of acute and convalescent COVID-19. The cDNA or gDNA used as material had been derived from T cells, B-cell-depleted T cells, or PBMCs.

Study processing details: Reference gene primer amplification yielded estimated nucleated cell counts. The assay was immunoSEQ multiplex PCR, and TCRdb's table has in-frame clones only and misses some. Clone size and V and J calls were adopted from that table, with D and trimming inferred from the DNA. The repertoire consists of almost 200,000 clones, with 86% occurring once and the leading ten covering 0.65% to 0.95%. Sample: peripheral blood. This TCR was sampled from a woman in her seventies with acute or convalescent COVID-19.

The CDR3 DNA is TGTGCCAGCAGCGTAGCTTCGACAGCGAACTATGGCTACACCTTC. This translates into CASSVASTANYGYTF. The genes are TRBV9 and TRBJ1-2, with D tentatively TRBD1 (5 bases). The CDR3 has 15 residues. V was clipped by 0 bases and J by 2 bases, with 11 bases between them. CDR1 is SGDLS, CDR2 YYNGEE, per germline.